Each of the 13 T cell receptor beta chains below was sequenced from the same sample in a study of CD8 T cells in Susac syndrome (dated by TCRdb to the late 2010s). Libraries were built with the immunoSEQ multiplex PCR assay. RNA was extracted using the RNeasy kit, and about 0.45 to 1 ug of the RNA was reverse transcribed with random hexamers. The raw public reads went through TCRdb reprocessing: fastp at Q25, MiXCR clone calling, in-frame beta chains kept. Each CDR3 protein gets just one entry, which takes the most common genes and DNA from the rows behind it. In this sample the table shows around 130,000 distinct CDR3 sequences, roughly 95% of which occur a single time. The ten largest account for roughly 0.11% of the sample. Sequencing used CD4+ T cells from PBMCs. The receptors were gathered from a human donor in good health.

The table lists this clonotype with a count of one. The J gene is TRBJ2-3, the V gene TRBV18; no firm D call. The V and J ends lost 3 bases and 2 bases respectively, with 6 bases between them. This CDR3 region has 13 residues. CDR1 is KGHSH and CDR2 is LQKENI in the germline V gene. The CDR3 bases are TGTGCCAGCTCACCTCGAAACACAGATACGCAGTATTTT. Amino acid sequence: CASSPRNTDTQYF.

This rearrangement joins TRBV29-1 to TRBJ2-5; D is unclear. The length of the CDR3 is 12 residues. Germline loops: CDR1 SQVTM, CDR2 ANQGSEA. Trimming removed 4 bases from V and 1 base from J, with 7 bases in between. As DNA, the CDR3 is TGCAGCGTTGGGGAACTCCAAGAGACCCAGTACTTC. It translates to CSVGELQETQYF.

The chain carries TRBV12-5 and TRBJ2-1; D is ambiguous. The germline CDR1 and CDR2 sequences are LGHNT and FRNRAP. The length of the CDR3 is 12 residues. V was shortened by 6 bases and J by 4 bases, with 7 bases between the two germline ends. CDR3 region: CASGSLYNEQFF. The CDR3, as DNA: TGTGCTAGTGGCTCTCTTTACAATGAGCAGTTCTTC.

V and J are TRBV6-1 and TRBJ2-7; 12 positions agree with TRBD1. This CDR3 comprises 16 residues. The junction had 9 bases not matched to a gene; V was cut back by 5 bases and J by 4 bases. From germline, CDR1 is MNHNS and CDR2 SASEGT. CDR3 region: CASSPSMGQGAYEQYF. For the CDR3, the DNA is TGTGCCAGCAGTCCCTCCATGGGACAGGGGGCGTACGAGCAGTACTTC.

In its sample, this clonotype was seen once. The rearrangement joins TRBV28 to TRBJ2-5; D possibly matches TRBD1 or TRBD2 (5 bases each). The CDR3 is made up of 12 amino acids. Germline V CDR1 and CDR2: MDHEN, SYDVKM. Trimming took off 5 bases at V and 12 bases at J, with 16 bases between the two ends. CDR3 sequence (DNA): TGTGCCAGCAGTCAGGAGCCGGGACCCGAGTACTTC. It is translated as CASSQEPGPEYF.

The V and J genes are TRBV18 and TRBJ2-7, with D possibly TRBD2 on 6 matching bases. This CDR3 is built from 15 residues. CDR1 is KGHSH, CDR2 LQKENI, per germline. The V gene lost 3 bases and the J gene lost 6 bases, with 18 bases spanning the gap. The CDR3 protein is CASSPVGSGGVEQYF. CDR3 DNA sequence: TGTGCCAGCTCACCTGTAGGTAGCGGAGGGGTCGAGCAGTACTTC. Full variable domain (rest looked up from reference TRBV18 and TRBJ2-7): NAGVMQNPRHLVRRRGQEARLRCSPMKGHSHVYWYRQLPEEGLKFMVYLQKENIIDESGMPKERFSAEFPKEGPSILRIQQVVRGDSAAYFCASSPVGSGGVEQYFGPGTRLTVT.

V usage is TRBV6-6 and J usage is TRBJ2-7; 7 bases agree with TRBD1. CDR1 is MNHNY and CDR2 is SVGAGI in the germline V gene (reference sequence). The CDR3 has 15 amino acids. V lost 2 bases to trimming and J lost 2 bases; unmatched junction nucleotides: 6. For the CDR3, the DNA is TGTGCCAGCAGTTACACGTCAGGGGGTACCTACGAGCAGTACTTC. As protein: CASSYTSGGTYEQYF.

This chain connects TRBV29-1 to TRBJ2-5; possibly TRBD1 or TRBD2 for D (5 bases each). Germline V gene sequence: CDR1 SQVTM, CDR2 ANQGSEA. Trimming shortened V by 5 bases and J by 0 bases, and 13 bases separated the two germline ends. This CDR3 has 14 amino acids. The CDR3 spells CSVIPGTYQETQYF. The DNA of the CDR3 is TGCAGCGTTATTCCAGGGACGTACCAAGAGACCCAGTACTTC.

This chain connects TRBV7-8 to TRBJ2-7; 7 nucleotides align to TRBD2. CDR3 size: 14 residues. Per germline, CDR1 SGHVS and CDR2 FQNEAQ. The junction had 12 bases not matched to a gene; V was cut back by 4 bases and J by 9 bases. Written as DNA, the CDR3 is TGTGCCAGCAGCTATACTAGCGACGCTACGGTGCAGTACTTC. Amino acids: CASSYTSDATVQYF. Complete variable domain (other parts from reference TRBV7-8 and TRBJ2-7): GAGVSQSPRYKVAKRGQDVALRCDPISGHVSLFWYQQALGQGPEFLTYFQNEAQLDKSGLPSDRFFAERPEGSVSTLKIQRTQQEDSAVYLCASSYTSDATVQYFGPGTRLTVT.

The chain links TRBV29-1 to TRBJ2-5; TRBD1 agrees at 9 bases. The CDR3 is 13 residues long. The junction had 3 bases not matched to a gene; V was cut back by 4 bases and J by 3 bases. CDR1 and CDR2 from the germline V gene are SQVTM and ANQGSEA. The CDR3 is CSVVGQGKETQYF. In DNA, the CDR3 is TGCAGCGTTGTGGGACAGGGAAAAGAGACCCAGTACTTC.

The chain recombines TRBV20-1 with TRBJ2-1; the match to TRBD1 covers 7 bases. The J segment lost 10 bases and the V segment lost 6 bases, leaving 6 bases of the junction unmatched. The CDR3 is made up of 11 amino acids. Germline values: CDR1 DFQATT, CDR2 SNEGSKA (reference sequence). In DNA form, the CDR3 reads TGCAGTGCCACCATAGGGGGCGAGCAGTTCTTC. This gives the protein CSATIGGEQFF.

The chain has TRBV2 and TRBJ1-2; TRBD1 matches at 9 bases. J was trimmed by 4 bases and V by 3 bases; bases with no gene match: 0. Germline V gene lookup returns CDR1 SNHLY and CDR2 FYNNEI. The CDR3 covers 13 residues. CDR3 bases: TGTGCCAGCAGTGAGGGACAGGGCTATGGCTACACCTTC. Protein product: CASSEGQGYGYTF.

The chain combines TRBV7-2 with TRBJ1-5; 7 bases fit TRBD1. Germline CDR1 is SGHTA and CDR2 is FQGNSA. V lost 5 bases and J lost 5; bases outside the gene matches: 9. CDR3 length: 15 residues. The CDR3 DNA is TGTGCCAGCAGCAGAAGGACAGGACAAGATCAGCCCCAGCATTTT. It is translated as CASSRRTGQDQPQHF. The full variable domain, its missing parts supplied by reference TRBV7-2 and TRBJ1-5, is GAGVSQSPSNKVTEKGKDVELRCDPISGHTALYWYRQSLGQGLEFLIYFQGNSAPDKSGLPSDRFSAERTGGSVSTLTIQRTQQEDSAVYLCASSRRTGQDQPQHFGDGTRLSIL.